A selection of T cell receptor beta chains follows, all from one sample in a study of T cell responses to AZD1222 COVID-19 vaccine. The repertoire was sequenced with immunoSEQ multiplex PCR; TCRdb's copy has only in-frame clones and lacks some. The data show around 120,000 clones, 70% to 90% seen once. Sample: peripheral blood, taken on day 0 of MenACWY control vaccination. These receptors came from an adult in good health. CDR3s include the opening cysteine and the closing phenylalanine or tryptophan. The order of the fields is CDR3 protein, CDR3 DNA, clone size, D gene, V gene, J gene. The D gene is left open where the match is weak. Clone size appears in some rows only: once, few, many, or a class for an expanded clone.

CASETPGQTNSPLHF	TGTGCCAGCGAGACACCGGGACAGACTAATTCACCCCTCCACTTT	.	TRBD1	TRBV28	TRBJ1-6
CASSHRAVPGQGVNYNSPLHF	TGTGCCAGCAGCCACCGAGCCGTCCCGGGACAGGGGGTAAACTATAATTCACCCCTCCACTTT	.	TRBD1	TRBV4-2	TRBJ1-6
CASSTGTGDGKLFF	TGTGCCAGCTCAACCGGGACAGGGGACGGAAAACTGTTTTTT	once	TRBD1	TRBV18	TRBJ1-4
CASSQGLWTQYF	TGTGCCAGCAGCCAGGGGTTGTGGACGCAGTATTTT	.	.	TRBV3-1/TRBV3-2	TRBJ2-3
CASRLAGANTGELFF	TGTGCCAGCAGGCTAGCGGGGGCGAACACCGGGGAGCTGTTTTTT	few	TRBD2	TRBV7-8	TRBJ2-2
CASSYTPRGAGRYTQYF	TGTGCCAGCAGTTACACGCCTCGGGGGGCGGGTCGTTATACGCAGTATTTT	.	.	TRBV6-2/TRBV6-3	TRBJ2-3
CASSLDKQRPYEQYF	TGCGCCAGCAGCCTGGACAAGCAACGTCCCTACGAGCAGTACTTC	once	.	TRBV4-1	TRBJ2-7
CASSQPSRGQGNNGYTF	TGTGCCAGCAGCCAACCCTCCCGGGGACAGGGGAATAATGGCTACACCTTC	.	TRBD1	TRBV7-9	TRBJ1-2
CASSLRKRGYTF	TGTGCCAGCAGCTTAAGGAAAAGGGGCTACACCTTC	.	.	TRBV7-2	TRBJ1-2
CASSWSSRGREGYTF	TGTGCCAGCAGTTGGTCCAGCAGGGGGCGTGAAGGCTACACCTTC	.	TRBD1	TRBV6-5	TRBJ1-2
CASSLAGQRNEKLFF	TGTGCCAGCAGCTTGGCGGGACAGAGGAATGAAAAACTGTTTTTT	once	TRBD1	TRBV11-2	TRBJ1-4
CASSLAGGGTGELFF	TGCGCCAGCAGCCTAGCAGGGGGAGGAACCGGGGAGCTGTTTTTT	.	.	TRBV10-1	TRBJ2-2
CASSQVGQPANYGYTF	TGCGCCAGCAGCCAAGTAGGCCAACCAGCTAACTATGGCTACACCTTC	.	.	TRBV4-3	TRBJ1-2
CSADRDPDTQYF	TGCAGCGCCGACAGGGACCCAGATACGCAGTATTTT	.	TRBD1	TRBV29-1	TRBJ2-3
CASSLGGRAAHNYGYTF	TGTGCCAGCAGTTTGGGGGGCCGGGCGGCACACAACTATGGCTACACCTTC	.	.	TRBV28	TRBJ1-2
CASSYSKPGSYNEQFF	TGTGCCAGCAGTTACTCGAAGCCAGGATCCTACAATGAGCAGTTCTTC	.	.	TRBV6-6	TRBJ2-1
CASSYGGIGTDTQYF	TGTGCCAGCAGTTACGGGGGTATAGGCACAGATACGCAGTATTTT	.	.	TRBV6-5	TRBJ2-3
CASSLGPGRAYEQYF	TGTGCCAGCAGCTTGGGGCCAGGGCGTGCCTACGAGCAGTACTTC	.	.	TRBV5-5	TRBJ2-7
CASSDTRGGREEQYF	TGTGCCAGTAGCGACACGCGGGGGGGCCGAGAGGAGCAGTACTTC	.	TRBD2	TRBV19	TRBJ2-7
CASSQRAGGNQETQYF	TGTGCCAGCAGCCAGAGGGCGGGGGGGAACCAAGAGACCCAGTACTTC	.	TRBD2	TRBV3-1/TRBV3-2	TRBJ2-5
CASSLEASQETQYF	TGTGCCAGCAGCTTAGAGGCCAGCCAAGAGACCCAGTACTTC	few	.	TRBV7-8	TRBJ2-5
CASGEISYEQYF	TGTGCCAGCGGGGAAATCTCCTACGAGCAGTACTTC	once	.	TRBV12-3/TRBV12-4	TRBJ2-7
CASSLGQAGDTQYF	TGCGCCAGCAGCTTGGGACAGGCCGGGGATACGCAGTATTTT	.	.	TRBV5-1	TRBJ2-3
CASSDDPGMNTEAFF	TGTGCCAGCAGTGATGACCCAGGAATGAACACTGAAGCTTTCTTT	.	.	TRBV2	TRBJ1-1
CASRAGTSQPQHF	TGTGCCAGCAGGGCCGGGACAAGTCAGCCCCAGCATTTT	.	.	TRBV6-5	TRBJ1-5
CAWSGGAVNQPQHF	TGTGCCTGGAGTGGTGGGGCAGTCAATCAGCCCCAGCATTTT	.	.	TRBV30	TRBJ1-5
CASSQEDRRETQYF	TGCGCCAGCAGCCAAGAGGACAGAAGAGAGACCCAGTACTTC	.	.	TRBV4-1	TRBJ2-5
CASSITPGTVYGYTF	TGTGCCAGTAGTATAACCCCAGGGACAGTCTACGGCTACACCTTC	.	TRBD1	TRBV19	TRBJ1-2
CASSRGGPFNYGYTF	TGTGCCAGCAGCAGAGGGGGACCGTTTAACTATGGCTACACCTTC	.	.	TRBV2	TRBJ1-2